This TCR beta chain comes out of a study of blood T cell repertoires in COVID-19. Whole-study context: Spain, Italy and the United States supplied samples that represented acute and convalescent COVID-19. PBMCs, B-cell-depleted T cells, or T cells were the source of the cDNA or gDNA that made up the material.

V lost 1 base, J lost 4 bases, and 10 bases lay in between. Per the germline V gene, CDR1 is KGHSH and CDR2 is LQKENI. The CDR3 is made up of 14 amino acids. Original handling: Amplification with reference gene primers provided the estimates of nucleated cell counts. Profiling relied on immunoSEQ multiplex PCR, and the TCRdb table lists in-frame clones only, not all of them. V and J calls plus clone size are reproduced from that table; the DNA served to infer D and trimming. Of about 150,000 clones listed, around 84% were seen once; the top ten hold roughly 1.8%. The source of this sequence is a man at least 80 years old with acute or convalescent COVID-19. Sequences were obtained from peripheral blood. V is TRBV18 and J is TRBJ1-2, with TRBD1 as a possible D gene (6 bases). The CDR3 loop reads CASSPQRQAYGYTF. In DNA form, the CDR3 reads TGTGCCAGCTCACCACAGAGACAGGCCTATGGCTACACCTTC.